These T cell receptor beta chains were read from a single sample in a study of CD4 T cells in lung cancer. Measured with immunoSEQ multiplex PCR; TCRdb has only the in-frame clones, and not every one. The data show some 1,200 clones, 50% to 65% seen once. These receptors' antigens are unknown. Sequenced material: cultured cells derived from lung. Source of these receptors: a woman aged 55-69 years with non-small cell lung cancer. Both conserved end residues are part of each CDR3. The order of the fields is J gene, clone size, V gene, CDR3 length, D gene, CDR3 protein, CDR3 DNA. A D gene is named only where the DNA matches it firmly. Not all rows give a size; the values are once, few, many and, for expanded clones, a class.

J: TRBJ1-5
size: .
V: TRBV4-3
length: 15
D: .
CDR3: CASSQDRGDNQPQHF
DNA: TGCGCCAGCAGCCAAGATCGGGGCGACAATCAGCCCCAGCATTTT

J: TRBJ2-5
size: .
V: TRBV7-9
length: 17
D: TRBD2
CDR3: CASSPGTSGGATETQYF
DNA: TGTGCCAGCAGCCCCGGGACTAGCGGGGGGGCCACGGAGACCCAGTACTTC

J: TRBJ1-1
size: few
V: TRBV7-3
length: 14
D: .
CDR3: CASSLLGGRTEAFF
DNA: TGTGCCAGCAGCTTATTAGGGGGTAGGACTGAAGCTTTCTTT

J: TRBJ2-7
size: .
V: TRBV27
length: 17
D: TRBD2
CDR3: CASSNSGHPAMGYEQYF
DNA: TGTGCCAGCAGTAATAGCGGGCACCCCGCCATGGGGTACGAGCAGTACTTC

J: TRBJ2-3
size: few
V: TRBV29-1
length: 15
D: .
CDR3: CSVEDARGNTDTQYF
DNA: TGCAGCGTTGAAGATGCCAGGGGCAACACAGATACGCAGTATTTT

J: TRBJ1-2
size: .
V: TRBV25-1
length: 16
D: .
CDR3: CASSEWGRSASYGYTF
DNA: TGTGCCAGCAGTGAGTGGGGACGTAGTGCGTCCTATGGCTACACCTTC

J: TRBJ1-3
size: .
V: TRBV2
length: 15
D: TRBD1
CDR3: CASSADRVSGNTIYF
DNA: TGTGCCAGCAGTGCAGACAGGGTCTCTGGAAACACCATATATTTT

J: TRBJ2-7
size: .
V: TRBV7-6
length: 13
D: .
CDR3: CASSLNKNHEQYF
DNA: TGTGCCAGCAGCTTAAATAAGAACCACGAGCAGTACTTC

J: TRBJ1-2
size: few
V: TRBV6-1
length: 14
D: .
CDR3: CASSIFGQHYGYTF
DNA: TGTGCCAGCAGCATATTCGGACAGCACTATGGCTACACCTTC

J: TRBJ2-2
size: medium-sized
V: TRBV10-2
length: 16
D: TRBD1
CDR3: CASSDRTGRNTGELFF
DNA: TGCGCCAGCAGTGACAGGACAGGGAGGAACACCGGGGAGCTGTTTTTT

J: TRBJ1-2
size: few
V: TRBV5-6
length: 13
D: .
CDR3: CASSRGGFYGYTF
DNA: TGTGCCAGCAGCCGGGGGGGCTTTTATGGCTACACCTTC

J: TRBJ1-4
size: .
V: TRBV28
length: 15
D: .
CDR3: CASSWGGGADEKLFF
DNA: TGTGCCAGCAGTTGGGGAGGGGGGGCCGATGAAAAACTGTTTTTT

J: TRBJ2-1
size: .
V: TRBV6-5
length: 15
D: .
CDR3: CASSYQIVPPREQFF
DNA: TGTGCCAGCAGTTACCAGATCGTACCCCCGCGTGAGCAGTTCTTC

J: TRBJ2-3
size: .
V: TRBV4-2
length: 18
D: TRBD2
CDR3: CASSQGYSIAGAADTQYF
DNA: TGTGCCAGCAGCCAAGGGTACAGTATAGCGGGGGCGGCAGATACGCAGTATTTT